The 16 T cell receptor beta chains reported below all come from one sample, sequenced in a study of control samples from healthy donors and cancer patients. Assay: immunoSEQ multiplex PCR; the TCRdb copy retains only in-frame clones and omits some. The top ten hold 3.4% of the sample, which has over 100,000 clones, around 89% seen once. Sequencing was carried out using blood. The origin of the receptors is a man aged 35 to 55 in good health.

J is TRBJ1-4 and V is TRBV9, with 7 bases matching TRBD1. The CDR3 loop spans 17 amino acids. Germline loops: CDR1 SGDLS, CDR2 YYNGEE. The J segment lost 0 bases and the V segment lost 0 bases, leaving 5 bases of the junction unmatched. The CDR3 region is CASSVGQGTATNEKLFF. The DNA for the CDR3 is TGTGCCAGCAGCGTAGGACAGGGCACTGCAACTAATGAAAAACTGTTTTTT. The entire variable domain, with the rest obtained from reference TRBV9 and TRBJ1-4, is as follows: DSGVTQTPKHLITATGQRVTLRCSPRSGDLSVYWYQQSLDQGLQFLIQYYNGEERAKGNILERFSAQQFPDLHSELNLSSLELGDSALYFCASSVGQGTATNEKLFFGSGTQLSVL.

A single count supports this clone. CDR3 protein: CASSPGFGDTEAFF. In nucleotides, the CDR3 is TGTGCCAGCAGCCCTGGCTTTGGGGACACTGAAGCTTTCTTT. The chain recombines TRBV7-3 with TRBJ1-1; D unclear. This CDR3 is built from 14 residues. Trimming took 5 bases from V and 3 from J, leaving 13 bases between them. Germline V gene lookup returns CDR1 SGHTA and CDR2 FQGTGA.

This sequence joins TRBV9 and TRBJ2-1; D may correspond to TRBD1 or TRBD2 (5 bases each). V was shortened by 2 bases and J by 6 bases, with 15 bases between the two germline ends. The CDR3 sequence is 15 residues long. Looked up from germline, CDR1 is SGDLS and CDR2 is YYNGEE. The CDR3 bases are TGTGCCAGCAGCGTTCGGGACCAGCCCGTCAATGAGCAGTTCTTC. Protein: CASSVRDQPVNEQFF.

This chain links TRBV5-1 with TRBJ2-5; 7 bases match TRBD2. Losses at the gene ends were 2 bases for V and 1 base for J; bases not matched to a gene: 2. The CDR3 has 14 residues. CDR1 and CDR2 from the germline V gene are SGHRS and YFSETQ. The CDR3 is CASSFGGGQETQYF. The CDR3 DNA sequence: TGCGCCAGCAGCTTCGGCGGGGGCCAAGAGACCCAGTACTTC.

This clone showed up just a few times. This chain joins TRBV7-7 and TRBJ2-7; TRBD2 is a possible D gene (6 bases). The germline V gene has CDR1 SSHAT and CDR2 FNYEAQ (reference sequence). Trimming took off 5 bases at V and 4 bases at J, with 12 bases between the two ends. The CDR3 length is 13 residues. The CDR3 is CASSQGLGYEQYF. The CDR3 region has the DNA TGTGCCAGCAGCCAGGGACTGGGGTACGAGCAGTACTTC.

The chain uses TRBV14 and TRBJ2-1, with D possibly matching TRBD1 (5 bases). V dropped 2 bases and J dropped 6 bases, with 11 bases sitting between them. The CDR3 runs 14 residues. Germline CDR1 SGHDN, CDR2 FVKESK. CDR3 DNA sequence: TGTGCCAGCAGCCAACTAGGGGTAGGCAATGAGCAGTTCTTC. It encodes CASSQLGVGNEQFF.

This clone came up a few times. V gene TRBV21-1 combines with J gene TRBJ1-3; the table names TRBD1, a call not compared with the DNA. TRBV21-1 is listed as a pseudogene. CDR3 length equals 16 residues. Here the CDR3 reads CASSTRDRGLGNTIYF. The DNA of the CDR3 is TGTGCCAGCAGCACCAGGGACAGGGGGCTGGGAAACACCATATATTTT.

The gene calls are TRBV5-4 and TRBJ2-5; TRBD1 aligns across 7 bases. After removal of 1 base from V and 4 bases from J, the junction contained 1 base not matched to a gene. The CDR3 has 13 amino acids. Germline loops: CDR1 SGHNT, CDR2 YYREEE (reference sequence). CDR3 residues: CASSLYRGETQYF. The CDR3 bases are TGTGCCAGCAGCTTGTACAGGGGAGAGACCCAGTACTTC.

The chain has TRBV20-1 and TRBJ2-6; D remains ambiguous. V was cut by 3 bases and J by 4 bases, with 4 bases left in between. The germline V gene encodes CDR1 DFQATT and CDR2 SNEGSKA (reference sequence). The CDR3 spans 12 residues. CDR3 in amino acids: CSASTGANVLTF. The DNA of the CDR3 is TGCAGTGCTAGTACGGGGGCCAACGTCCTGACTTTC.

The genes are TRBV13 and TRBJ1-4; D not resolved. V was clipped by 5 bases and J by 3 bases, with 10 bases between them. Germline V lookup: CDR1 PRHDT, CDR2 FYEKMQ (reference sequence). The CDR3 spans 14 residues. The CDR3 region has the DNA TGTGCCAGCAGCCAGACTGCAGCTAATGAAAAACTGTTTTTT. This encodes CASSQTAANEKLFF.

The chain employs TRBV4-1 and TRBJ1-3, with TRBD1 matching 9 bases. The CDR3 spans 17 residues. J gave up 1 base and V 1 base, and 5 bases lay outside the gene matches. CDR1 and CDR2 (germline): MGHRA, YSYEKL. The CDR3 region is CASSQGGTGISGNTIYF. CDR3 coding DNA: TGCGCCAGCAGCCAAGGGGGGACAGGGATTTCTGGAAACACCATATATTTT.

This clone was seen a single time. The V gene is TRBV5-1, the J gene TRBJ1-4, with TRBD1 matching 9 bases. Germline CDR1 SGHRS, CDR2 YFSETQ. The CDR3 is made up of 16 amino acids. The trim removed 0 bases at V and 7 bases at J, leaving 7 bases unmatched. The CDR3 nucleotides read TGCGCCAGCAGCTTGGCCCCGACAGGGGGGCGTGAAAAACTGTTTTTT. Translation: CASSLAPTGGREKLFF.

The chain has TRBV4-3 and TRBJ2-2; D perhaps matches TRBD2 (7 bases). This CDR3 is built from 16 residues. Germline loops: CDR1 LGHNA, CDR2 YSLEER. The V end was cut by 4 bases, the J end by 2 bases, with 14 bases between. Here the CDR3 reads CASSPYGGLNTGELFF. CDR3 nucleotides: TGCGCCAGCAGCCCCTACGGGGGGCTAAACACCGGGGAGCTGTTTTTT.

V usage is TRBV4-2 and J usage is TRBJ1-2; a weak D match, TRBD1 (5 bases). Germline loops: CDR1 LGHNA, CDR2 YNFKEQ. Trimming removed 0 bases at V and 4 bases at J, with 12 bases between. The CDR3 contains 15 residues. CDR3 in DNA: TGTGCCAGCAGCCAAGATTTGGGGGAAGCCTATGGCTACACCTTC. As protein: CASSQDLGEAYGYTF.

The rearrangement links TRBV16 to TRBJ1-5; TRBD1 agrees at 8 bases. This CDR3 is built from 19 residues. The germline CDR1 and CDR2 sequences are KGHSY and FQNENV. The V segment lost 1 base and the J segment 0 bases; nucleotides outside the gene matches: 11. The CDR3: CASSQWDRDRSNSNQPQHF. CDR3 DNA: TGTGCCAGCAGCCAATGGGACCGGGACAGGTCGAATAGCAATCAGCCCCAGCATTTT.

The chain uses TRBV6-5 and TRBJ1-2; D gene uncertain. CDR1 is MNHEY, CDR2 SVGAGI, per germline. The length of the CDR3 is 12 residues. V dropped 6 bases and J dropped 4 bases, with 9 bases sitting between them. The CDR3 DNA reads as TGTGCCAGCAGGCCGGGGAGCTATGGCTACACCTTC. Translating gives CASRPGSYGYTF.